The following is a T cell receptor (beta chain) sequence with its context. Its antigen is not known. These data are taken from a study of beta chain features in type 1 diabetes. Germline V gene sequence: CDR1 SQVTM, CDR2 ANQGSEA. The ends lost 8 bases at V and 4 bases at J; junction bases unmatched: 6. The CDR3 is made up of 13 amino acids. CD45RO/CCR7/CD25/CD127/CD95/CD27 sorting isolated CD4+ naive, central memory, regulatory and stem cell-like memory cells. The investigators reverse transcribed all of the isolated RNA, so they sequenced expressed TCRB transcripts. The repertoire was sequenced with immunoSEQ multiplex PCR; TCRdb's copy has only in-frame clones and lacks some. The table shows about 410,000 clones, with approximately 13% occurring only once. Study outcomes and limitations: Among patients, naive, central memory and Treg TCRB repertoires appeared more similar than among healthy donors. Cells expressing TCR highly could be over-represented by cDNA sequencing.

This TCR derives from a man aged 25 to 40 in good health. The sequenced sample was naive CD4+ T cells from blood. The chain is built from TRBV29-1 and TRBJ1-2, with TRBD1 matching over 11 bases. CDR3 amino acids: CSFGQGAGYGYTF. The CDR3, as DNA: TGCAGCTTCGGACAGGGGGCCGGCTATGGCTACACCTTC.